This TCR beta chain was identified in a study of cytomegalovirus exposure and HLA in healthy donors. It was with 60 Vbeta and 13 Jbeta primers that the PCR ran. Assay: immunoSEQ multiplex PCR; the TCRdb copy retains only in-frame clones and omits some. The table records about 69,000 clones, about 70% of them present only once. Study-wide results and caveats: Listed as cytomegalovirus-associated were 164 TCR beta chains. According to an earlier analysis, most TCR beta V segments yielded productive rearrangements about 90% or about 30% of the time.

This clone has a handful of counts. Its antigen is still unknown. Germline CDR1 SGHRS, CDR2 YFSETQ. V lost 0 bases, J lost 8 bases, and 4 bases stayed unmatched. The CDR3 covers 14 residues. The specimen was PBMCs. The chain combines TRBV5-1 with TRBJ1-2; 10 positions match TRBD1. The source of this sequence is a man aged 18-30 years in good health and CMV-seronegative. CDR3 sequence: CASSLETGGGGYTF. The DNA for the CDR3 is TGCGCCAGCAGCTTGGAGACAGGGGGCGGGGGCTACACCTTC. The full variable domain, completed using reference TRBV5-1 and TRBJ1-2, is KAGVTQTPRYLIKTRGQQVTLSCSPISGHRSVSWYQQTPGQGLQFLFEYFSETQRNKGNFPGRFSGRQFSNSRSEMNVSTLELGDSALYLCASSLETGGGGYTFGSGTRLTVV.